This T cell receptor (beta chain) was identified in a study of T cell changes during pregnancy in multiple sclerosis. Measured with immunoSEQ multiplex PCR; TCRdb has only the in-frame clones, and not every one. The data contain about 74,000 clones, roughly 92% of them singletons. Germline values: CDR1 SGHDT, CDR2 YYEEEE. V gave up 1 base and J gave up 3 bases; unmatched junction bases: 12. The CDR3 has 19 residues. V and J are TRBV5-6 and TRBJ1-4, with TRBD1 matching over 10 bases. This receptor was taken from a female donor in good health, enrolled as a control in a pregnancy study. Source: peripheral blood, taken after pregnancy. The CDR3 DNA is TGTGCCAGCAGCTTGACCCAGACAGGGGGCGCAGGGGCTAATGAAAAACTGTTTTTT. Its protein product is CASSLTQTGGAGANEKLFF.